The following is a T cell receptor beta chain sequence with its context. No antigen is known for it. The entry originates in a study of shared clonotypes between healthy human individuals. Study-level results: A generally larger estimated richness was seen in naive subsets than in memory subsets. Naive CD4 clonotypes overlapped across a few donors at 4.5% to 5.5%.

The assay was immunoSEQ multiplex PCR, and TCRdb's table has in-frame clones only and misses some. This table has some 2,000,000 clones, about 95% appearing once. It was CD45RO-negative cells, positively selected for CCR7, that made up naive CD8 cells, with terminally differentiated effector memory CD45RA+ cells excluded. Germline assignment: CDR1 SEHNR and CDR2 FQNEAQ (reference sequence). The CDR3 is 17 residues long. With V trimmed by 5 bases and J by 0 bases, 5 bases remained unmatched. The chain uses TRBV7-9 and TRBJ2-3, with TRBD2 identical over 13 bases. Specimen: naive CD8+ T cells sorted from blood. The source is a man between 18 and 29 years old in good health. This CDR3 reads CASSGLAGAGSTDTQYF. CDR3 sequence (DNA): TGTGCCAGCAGCGGACTAGCGGGAGCGGGTAGCACAGATACGCAGTATTTT.